This TCR beta chain was obtained from a study of T cell responses to AZD1222 COVID-19 vaccine. In the case of this clone: The antigen is unknown.

The study, taken as a whole, reports: Elevations in Spike-specific TCR breadth and depth followed administration of two AZD1222 doses. Reports say nearly half of spike-specific TCRs go after unmutated variant regions. Across spike, vaccine-associated CD4 TCRs were found, dominant at 160-218 and 743-854.

Method: immunoSEQ multiplex PCR; TCRdb's copy keeps in-frame clones and lacks some. In the table there are over 200,000 clones, about 95% of which are singletons. The CDR3 spans 15 residues. Germline values: CDR1 MGHRA, CDR2 YSYEKL. Trimming pared 1 base from V and 0 bases from J, leaving 8 bases between. The sample was peripheral blood, taken 28 days after the second dose of the MenACWY control vaccine. The chain recombines TRBV4-1 with TRBJ2-3, with D perhaps TRBD1 (6 bases). This TCR was sampled from an adult who received the MenACWY meningococcal vaccine as a control. The CDR3 sequence: CASSQGQASTDTQYF. The DNA for the CDR3 is TGCGCCAGCAGCCAAGGACAGGCCAGCACAGATACGCAGTATTTT.